The 5 T cell receptor beta chains below were found in one sample sequenced in a study of T cell changes during pregnancy in multiple sclerosis. Data came from immunoSEQ multiplex PCR; TCRdb stores just in-frame clones and leaves some out. The sample lists about 110,000 clones; roughly 92% were seen once. The sample consisted of peripheral blood, taken in the third trimester of pregnancy. These TCRs come from a female donor with multiple sclerosis, enrolled in a pregnancy study.

The chain uses TRBV28 and TRBJ2-7, with 7 positions matching TRBD2. Germline V CDR1 and CDR2: MDHEN, SYDVKM. The CDR3 is 16 residues long. V was pared by 6 bases and J by 3 bases, with 14 bases of the junction left unmatched. For the CDR3, the DNA is TGTGCCAGCAGCCGATCTCTAGCGGCTGGGTTCTACGAGCAGTACTTC. Amino acids: CASSRSLAAGFYEQYF.

The chain has TRBV11-2 and TRBJ1-3; no definite D call. CDR3 length: 16 residues. V lost 1 base and J lost 0, with 10 bases in between. Looked up from germline, CDR1 is SGHAT and CDR2 is FQNNGV. The DNA of the CDR3 is TGTGCCAGCAGCTTAGGTACCGTCGGCTCTGGAAACACCATATATTTT. It is translated as CASSLGTVGSGNTIYF.

The genes are TRBV18 and TRBJ1-5; D is unresolved. The CDR3 has 15 amino acids. Trimming took off 3 bases at V and 4 bases at J, with 13 bases between the two ends. The germline V gene has CDR1 KGHSH and CDR2 LQKENI. The chain's CDR3 is CASSPSGRFNQPQHF. The CDR3 region has the DNA TGTGCCAGCTCACCCTCCGGCAGGTTTAATCAGCCCCAGCATTTT.

V and J are TRBV30 and TRBJ2-1, with D maybe TRBD2 (5 bases). The germline V gene encodes CDR1 GTSNPN and CDR2 SVGIG (reference sequence). With 2 bases removed from V and 4 bases from J, the gap between germline ends came to 12 bases. This CDR3 has 14 amino acids. Here the CDR3 reads CAWSFGLKYNEQFF. The DNA for the CDR3 is TGTGCCTGGAGTTTCGGACTTAAGTACAATGAGCAGTTCTTC.

J is TRBJ1-1 and V is TRBV19, with D maybe TRBD1 (5 bases). The CDR3 is made up of 11 amino acids. Germline loops: CDR1 LNHDA, CDR2 SQIVND (reference sequence). V was clipped by 5 bases and J by 11 bases, with 12 bases between them. Written as DNA, the CDR3 is TGTGCCAGTAGTTCCAGGGTAGAGGCTTTCTTT. Translated: CASSSRVEAFF.